The 14 T cell receptor beta chains below were found in one sample sequenced in a study of identical twins. TCRdb redid the calling of the 5' RACE reads with MiXCR, one entry per CDR3 protein. The sample holds 1.5 million to 2 million distinct CDR3 sequences; about 32% are singletons and the top ten take about 0.25%. The sequencing input was cord blood. Every receptor here comes from a newborn girl in good health.

The V gene is TRBV12-3 or TRBV12-4, the J gene TRBJ2-3, with D possibly matching TRBD1 (5 bases). CDR3 length equals 15 residues. V was cut by 2 bases and J by 4 bases, with 13 bases left in between. The CDR3 here is CASSLPGLRSDTQYF. The CDR3 nucleotides are TGTGCCAGCAGTTTACCAGGGTTAAGGTCAGATACGCAGTATTTT.

The J gene is TRBJ2-7, the V gene TRBV13; 8 bases are a match to TRBD2. The CDR3 is 14 residues long. Trimming at V came to 6 bases and at J to 2 bases, leaving 6 bases not matched to a gene. Germline values: CDR1 PRHDT, CDR2 FYEKMQ (reference sequence). CDR3 in amino acids: CASRGLGRAYEQYF. The CDR3 DNA follows: TGTGCCAGCAGGGGACTAGGACGGGCCTACGAGCAGTACTTC.

This clonotype was counted a few times. V usage is TRBV6-5 and J usage is TRBJ2-5; D is possibly TRBD2 (5 bases). Trimming pared 1 base from V and 5 bases from J, leaving 11 bases between. The CDR3 extends over 14 amino acids. Germline V gene sequence: CDR1 MNHEY, CDR2 SVGAGI. The CDR3 DNA sequence: TGTGCCAGCAGTTACTTGGGCAGGAGGGAGACCCAGTACTTC. Translating it yields CASSYLGRRETQYF.

The V and J genes are TRBV25-1 and TRBJ1-2; 8 nucleotides line up with TRBD1. This CDR3 is built from 15 residues. Germline-derived CDR1 and CDR2 are MGHDK and SYGVNS. J was trimmed by 4 bases and V by 2 bases; bases with no gene match: 6. The CDR3 DNA sequence: TGTGCCAGCAGTGAACCAGGGGGCGCTTTCTATGGCTACACCTTC. Protein: CASSEPGGAFYGYTF.

This clonotype was counted between two and nine times. The chain employs TRBV29-1 and TRBJ2-4, with D possibly being TRBD1 (8 bases). V was pared by 5 bases and J by 7 bases, with 18 bases between. Germline loops: CDR1 SQVTM, CDR2 ANQGSEA. This CDR3 has 14 residues. The CDR3 loop is CSVMTGDSGNIQYF. In DNA, the CDR3 is TGCAGCGTTATGACAGGGGATAGCGGGAACATTCAGTACTTC.

This clonotype was detected a few times. The CDR3 reads CSARVQGLDTGELFF. For the CDR3, the DNA is TGCAGTGCTAGAGTACAGGGATTGGACACCGGGGAGCTGTTTTTT. The chain couples TRBV20-1 to TRBJ2-2, with a weak D call TRBD1 (6 bases). The CDR3 spans 15 residues. Germline V gives CDR1 DFQATT, CDR2 SNEGSKA (reference sequence). Trimming left V 1 base short and J 3 bases short, with 12 bases between.

On this clonotype: A single base separates this from a much larger clone, so it may be a read error. The chain employs TRBV29-1 and TRBJ2-5; D is unresolved. The germline V gene has CDR1 SQVTM and CDR2 ANQGSEA. The CDR3 loop spans 12 amino acids. The DNA of the CDR3 is TGCAGCGCCGGACCTCCCCAAGAGGCCCAGTACTTC. Translation: CSAGPPQEAQYF.

The chain has TRBV5-1 and TRBJ2-3; tentative D call: TRBD2 (7 bases). The CDR3 totals 16 residues. Germline-derived CDR1 and CDR2 are SGHRS and YFSETQ. V lost 2 bases to trimming and J lost 2 bases, with 15 bases between them. CDR3 region: CASSLSAGAYTDTQYF. DNA for the CDR3: TGCGCCAGCAGCTTATCGGCGGGGGCCTACACAGATACGCAGTATTTT.

The chain has TRBV7-2 and TRBJ2-7; 13 positions match TRBD2. Germline assignment: CDR1 SGHTA and CDR2 FQGNSA. The ends lost 2 bases at V and 9 bases at J; junction bases unmatched: 22. CDR3 length: 20 amino acids. This CDR3 reads CASSLIFIGGLAGVLQLQYF. As DNA, the CDR3 is TGTGCCAGCAGCTTAATATTCATAGGAGGACTAGCGGGAGTCCTTCAACTGCAGTACTTC.

This clonotype was observed a handful of times. The chain combines TRBV2 with TRBJ2-2, with 8 positions matching TRBD2. This CDR3 is 14 amino acids long. The ends lost 7 bases at V and 5 bases at J; junction bases unmatched: 6. Germline V lookup: CDR1 SNHLY, CDR2 FYNNEI. This CDR3 reads CASIWREETGELFF. CDR3 DNA sequence: TGTGCCAGCATCTGGCGGGAGGAAACCGGGGAGCTGTTTTTT.

This clonotype was picked up a small number of times. The chain joins TRBV20-1 to TRBJ2-3; D possibly corresponds to TRBD2 (6 bases). Germline CDR1 is DFQATT and CDR2 is SNEGSKA (reference sequence). The CDR3 loop spans 16 amino acids. The V end was cut by 3 bases, the J end by 3 bases, with 19 bases between. CDR3 sequence: CSARTVEDYTTDTQYF. The CDR3 DNA reads as TGCAGTGCTAGGACCGTCGAGGACTATACGACAGATACGCAGTATTTT.

This clonotype was picked up a small number of times. The genes are TRBV6-6 and TRBJ2-3; the D gene could be TRBD1 or TRBD2 (5 bases each). Germline-derived CDR1 and CDR2 are MNHNY and SVGAGI (reference sequence). The CDR3 totals 17 residues. The ends were cut back, 5 bases at V and 2 bases at J, with 20 bases in the middle. The CDR3 DNA reads as TGTGCCAGCAGTCACAAGGGACGTGGTAGACTCACAGATACGCAGTATTTT. Its translation: CASSHKGRGRLTDTQYF.

This clonotype was seen a handful of times. V is TRBV10-2 and J is TRBJ2-7; D call uncertain. With 6 bases removed from V and 2 bases from J, the gap between germline ends came to 11 bases. The CDR3 contains 13 residues. Germline V lookup: CDR1 WSHSY, CDR2 SAAADI. The CDR3 region has the DNA TGCGCCAGCAGACCCGACTCTGCCTACGAGCAGTACTTC. Amino acid sequence: CASRPDSAYEQYF.

There are a few counts of this clonotype. This chain joins TRBV4-1 and TRBJ2-5; a possible D gene is TRBD1 (6 bases). Germline loops: CDR1 MGHRA, CDR2 YSYEKL. CDR3 length equals 15 residues. Trimming removed 7 bases from V and 1 base from J, with 16 bases in between. This CDR3 is CASTHLLGGQETQYF. The CDR3 region has the DNA TGCGCCAGCACCCACCTCCTAGGGGGCCAAGAGACCCAGTACTTC.